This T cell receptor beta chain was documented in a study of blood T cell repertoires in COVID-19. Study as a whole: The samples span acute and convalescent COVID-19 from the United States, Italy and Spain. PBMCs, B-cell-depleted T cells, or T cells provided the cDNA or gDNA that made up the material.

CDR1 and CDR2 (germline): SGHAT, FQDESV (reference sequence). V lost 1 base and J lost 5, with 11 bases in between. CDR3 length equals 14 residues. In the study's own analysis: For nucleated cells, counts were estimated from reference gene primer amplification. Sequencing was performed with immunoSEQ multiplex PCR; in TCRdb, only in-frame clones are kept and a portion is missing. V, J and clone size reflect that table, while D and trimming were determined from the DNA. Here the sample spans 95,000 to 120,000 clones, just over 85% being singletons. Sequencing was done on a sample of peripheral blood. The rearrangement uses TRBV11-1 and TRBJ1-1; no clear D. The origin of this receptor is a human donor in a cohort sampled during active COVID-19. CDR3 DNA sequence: TGTGCCAGCAGCTTAGGTACACGAGGAACTGAAGCTTTCTTT. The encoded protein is CASSLGTRGTEAFF.